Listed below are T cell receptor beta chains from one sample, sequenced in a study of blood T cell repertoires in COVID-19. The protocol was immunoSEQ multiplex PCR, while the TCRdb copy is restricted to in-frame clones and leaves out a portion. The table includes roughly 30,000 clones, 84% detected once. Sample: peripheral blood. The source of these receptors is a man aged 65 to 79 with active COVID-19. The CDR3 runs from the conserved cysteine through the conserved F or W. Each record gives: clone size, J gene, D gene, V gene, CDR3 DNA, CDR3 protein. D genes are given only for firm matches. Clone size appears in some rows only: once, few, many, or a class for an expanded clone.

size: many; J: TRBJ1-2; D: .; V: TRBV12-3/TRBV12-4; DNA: TGTGCCAGCAGTTCAGGGGCTGGCTACACCTTC; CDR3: CASSSGAGYTF
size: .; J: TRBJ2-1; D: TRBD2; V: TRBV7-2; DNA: TGTGCCAGCAGCTTAGATTCCGGGGGGGCCTACAATGAGCAGTTCTTC; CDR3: CASSLDSGGAYNEQFF
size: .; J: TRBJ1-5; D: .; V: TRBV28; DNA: TGTGCCAGCAGTTATAGGGGAAACACTCAGCCCCAGCATTTT; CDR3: CASSYRGNTQPQHF
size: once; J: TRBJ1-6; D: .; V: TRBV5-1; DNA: TGCGCCAGCAGCTTTTCAGGCCAACCATCTAATTCACCCCTCCACTTT; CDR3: CASSFSGQPSNSPLHF
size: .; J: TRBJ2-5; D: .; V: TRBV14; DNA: TGTGCCAGCAGCCAGGAGGGGACCCAGTACTTC; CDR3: CASSQEGTQYF
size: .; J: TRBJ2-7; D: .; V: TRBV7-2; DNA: TGTGCCAGCAGCCTACCGGTCGCAGGGTACGAGCAGTACTTC; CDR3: CASSLPVAGYEQYF
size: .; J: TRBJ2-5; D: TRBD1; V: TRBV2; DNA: TGTGCCAGCAGGCCCAGGTGGACAGGGGGAAAGCAAGAGACCCAGTACTTC; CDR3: CASRPRWTGGKQETQYF
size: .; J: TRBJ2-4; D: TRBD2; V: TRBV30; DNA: TGTGCCTGGAGGGGGGGGAAAAACATTCAGTACTTC; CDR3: CAWRGGKNIQYF
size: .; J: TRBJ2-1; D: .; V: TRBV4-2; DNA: TGTGCCAGCAGCCAAGCGGAGACCCTTAGGGGCAATGAGCAGTTCTTC; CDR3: CASSQAETLRGNEQFF
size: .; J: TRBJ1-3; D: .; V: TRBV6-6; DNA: TGTGCCAGCAGTTACCAGGGTAGTGGAAACACCATATATTTT; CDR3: CASSYQGSGNTIYF
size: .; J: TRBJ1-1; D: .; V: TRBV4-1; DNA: TGCGCCAGCAGCCTTGACGGTTTGGGGGGTCTACTGAACACTGAAGCTTTCTTT; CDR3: CASSLDGLGGLLNTEAFF
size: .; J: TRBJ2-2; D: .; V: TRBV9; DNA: TGTGCCAGCACCAAAGATGGCCACAGGGTAAAGAACACCGGGGAGCTGTTTTTT; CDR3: CASTKDGHRVKNTGELFF
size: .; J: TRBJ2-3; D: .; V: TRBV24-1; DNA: TGTGCCACCAGTGATCCAGGGACAGATACGCAGTATTTT; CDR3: CATSDPGTDTQYF
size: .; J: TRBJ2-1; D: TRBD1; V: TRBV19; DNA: TGTGCCAGTAGTATAGGGGGGACAGGAAATGAGCAGTTCTTC; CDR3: CASSIGGTGNEQFF